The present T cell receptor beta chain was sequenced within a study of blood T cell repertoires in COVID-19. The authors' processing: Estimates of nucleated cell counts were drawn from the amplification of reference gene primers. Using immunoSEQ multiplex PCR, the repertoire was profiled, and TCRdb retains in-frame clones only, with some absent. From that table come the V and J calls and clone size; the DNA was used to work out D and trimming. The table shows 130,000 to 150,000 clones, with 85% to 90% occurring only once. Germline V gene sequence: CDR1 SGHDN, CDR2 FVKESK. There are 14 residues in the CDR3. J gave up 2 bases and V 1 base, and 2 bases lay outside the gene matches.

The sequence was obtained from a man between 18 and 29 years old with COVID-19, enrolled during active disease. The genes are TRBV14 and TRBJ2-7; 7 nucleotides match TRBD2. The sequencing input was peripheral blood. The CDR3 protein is CASSQVGGAYEQYF. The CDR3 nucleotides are TGTGCCAGCAGCCAAGTGGGGGGGGCCTACGAGCAGTACTTC.